This T cell receptor beta chain is drawn from a study of tumor-infiltrating lymphocytes in localized non-small cell lung cancer. Whole-study context: Several tumor histologies, both smoking statuses, and some post-neoadjuvant chemotherapy samples were included. From each patient, both tumor and uninvolved lung, non-adjacent to tumor, were sampled. Study-wide findings and caveats: Tumors had more T cell infiltration than uninvolved lung, per TCRbeta sequencing and CD3 counts.

In this sample, this clone turned up a few times. Its target is not known. Some clones are missing from TCRdb's copy, which holds only in-frame ones; the method was immunoSEQ multiplex PCR. The table includes around 17,000 clones, approximately 80% detected once. Material for sequencing was uninvolved lung tissue not adjacent to the tumor. The receptor's source is a human donor with non-small cell lung cancer.

The CDR3, as DNA: TGTGCCAGCAGCTCCGGGACAGGGGGCGAAAAACTGTTTTTT. Its translation is CASSSGTGGEKLFF. The chain employs TRBV4-2 and TRBJ1-4; 12 bases agree with TRBD1. The CDR3 has 14 residues. V shed 5 bases and J 8 bases; nucleotides not matched to a gene: 3. CDR1 and CDR2 (germline): LGHNA, YNFKEQ.